This T cell receptor (beta chain) originates from a study of control samples from healthy donors and cancer patients. Trimming left V 1 base short and J 2 bases short, with 11 bases between. CDR1 is LGHNA and CDR2 is YSLEER in the germline V gene. This CDR3 has 15 amino acids. Only in-frame clones appear in the TCRdb table, and some are missing; sequencing was by immunoSEQ multiplex PCR. This sample has under 95,000 clones, with approximately 80% found just once. This chain joins TRBV4-3 and TRBJ1-2; possibly TRBD1 for D (5 bases). The specimen sequenced was blood. The sequence came from a man aged 45-65 years in good health. The CDR3 nucleotides are TGCGCCAGCAGCCAAGCCCAGGGTTCAAACTATGGCTACACCTTC. This sequence encodes CASSQAQGSNYGYTF.